This record looks at one TCR beta chain sequence and its context. This sample stems from a study of T cell responses to AZD1222 COVID-19 vaccine. The CDR3 is 14 residues long. V lost 1 base, J lost 7 bases, and 13 bases lay in between. Germline V gene lookup returns CDR1 MNHEY and CDR2 SVGAGI. TCRdb keeps only in-frame clones here, not all; method: immunoSEQ multiplex PCR. In the table there are 150,000 to 200,000 clones, 90% of which are singletons. V gene TRBV6-5 combines with J gene TRBJ1-1, with D possibly being TRBD1 (6 bases). Sequencing was performed on peripheral blood, taken on day 0 of AZD1222 vaccination. The TCR sequence derives from an adult in good health. CDR3 region: CASSYWDTQGEAFF. The CDR3, as DNA: TGTGCCAGCAGTTACTGGGACACCCAGGGTGAAGCTTTCTTT.